One sample yielded the 24 T cell receptor beta chains listed below, sequenced in a study of blood T cells in healthy people across ages. Together with a sample-barcoded 5' primer, a J-beta primer mix was included in a second PCR lasting 7 to 11 cycles. Via MiXCR, TCRdb re-called the 5' RACE reads, giving one row per CDR3 protein. This sample has hundreds of thousands of distinct CDR3 sequences, with roughly 48% found just once. Sequencing was performed on blood. The receptors derive from a man aged 80 or over in good health.

For the CDR3, the DNA is TGTGCCAGCAGCTTACTGAGACAGGGGCCCCAAGATACGCAGTATTTT. Translated, it gives CASSLLRQGPQDTQYF. The genes are TRBV7-9 and TRBJ2-3; 8 bases agree with TRBD1. The germline CDR1 and CDR2 sequences are SEHNR and FQNEAQ (reference sequence). V trimming: 2 bases; J trimming: 5 bases; junction bases outside the gene matches: 9. This CDR3 has 16 amino acids.

The J gene is TRBJ1-2, the V gene TRBV4-3, with D unresolved. In germline, CDR1 is LGHNA, CDR2 YSLEER. V was trimmed by 0 bases and J by 3 bases, leaving 8 bases between them. CDR3 length: 14 amino acids. The CDR3 protein is CASSQERTDYGYTF. CDR3 nucleotide sequence: TGCGCCAGCAGCCAAGAAAGGACTGACTATGGCTACACCTTC.

This clonotype has just a few counts. The rearrangement joins TRBV9 to TRBJ2-1, with D hard to call. CDR3 length: 16 amino acids. V lost 4 bases, J lost 2 bases, and 16 bases lay in between. From germline, CDR1 is SGDLS and CDR2 YYNGEE. The CDR3 DNA reads as TGTGCCAGCAGCCCATGGGTCAGAGGAACCTACAATGAGCAGTTCTTC. Encoded protein: CASSPWVRGTYNEQFF.

This clonotype was observed a handful of times. A much larger clone sits a single nucleotide away, making a read error possible. The chain recombines TRBV6-5 with TRBJ2-5; maybe TRBD1 (5 bases). The CDR3 covers 15 residues. With 2 bases removed from V and 11 bases from J, the gap between germline ends came to 21 bases. Per germline, CDR1 MNHEY and CDR2 SVGAGI. The CDR3 sequence: CASSYRPLGHNEQYF. The CDR3 bases are TGTGCCAGCAGTTACCGGCCCCTGGGGCACAATGAGCAGTACTTC.

The chain carries TRBV20-1 and TRBJ2-5, with D perhaps assigned TRBD1 or TRBD2 (6 bases each). V lost 5 bases to trimming and J lost 11 bases, with 24 bases between them. The CDR3 spans 14 residues. Germline V gene sequence: CDR1 DFQATT, CDR2 SNEGSKA (reference sequence). The CDR3 protein is CSALEWGAPREQYF. CDR3 nucleotides: TGCAGTGCTCTAGAATGGGGGGCGCCCCGAGAGCAGTACTTC.

The gene calls are TRBV20-1 and TRBJ2-3, with 9 nucleotides matching TRBD2. The J segment lost 4 bases and the V segment lost 1 base, leaving 6 bases of the junction unmatched. The V gene's germline CDR1 is DFQATT and CDR2 SNEGSKA (reference sequence). The CDR3 covers 15 residues. CDR3: CSARVPSGIPDTQYF. For the CDR3, the DNA is TGCAGTGCTAGAGTTCCTAGCGGGATCCCAGATACGCAGTATTTT.

The J gene is TRBJ2-5, the V gene TRBV7-9; tentative D call: TRBD1 (6 bases). The end of the DNA fits TRBJ2-7 better, so the J call may be wrong. Germline-derived CDR1 and CDR2 are SEHNR and FQNEAQ (reference sequence). The CDR3 covers 15 residues. The DNA of the CDR3 is TGTGCCAGCAGCTCCTACCGGGACACCTACTACGAGCAGTACTTC. Amino acid sequence: CASSSYRDTYYEQYF.

At least ten counts were recorded for this clonotype. V is TRBV7-9 and J is TRBJ2-7; 7 bases are a match to TRBD1. V trimming: 4 bases; J trimming: 2 bases; junction bases outside the gene matches: 5. Per the germline V gene, CDR1 is SEHNR and CDR2 is FQNEAQ (reference sequence). The CDR3 contains 14 residues. CDR3 protein: CASSSDRAAYEQYF. CDR3 nucleotide sequence: TGTGCCAGCAGCTCCGACAGGGCGGCCTACGAGCAGTACTTC.

The genes are TRBV6-2 or TRBV6-3 and TRBJ2-5; D gene uncertain. This CDR3 is 13 amino acids long. Germline lookup yields CDR1 MNHEY and CDR2 SVGEGT. Trimming pared 6 bases from V and 2 bases from J, leaving 10 bases between. The CDR3 DNA reads as TGTGCCAGCAGGGGTAACCCGCAAGAGACCCAGTACTTC. It is translated as CASRGNPQETQYF.

The chain is built from TRBV20-1 and TRBJ2-7, with TRBD2 matching over 7 bases. The CDR3 sequence is 13 residues long. With V trimmed by 7 bases and J by 0 bases, 6 bases remained unmatched. In germline, CDR1 is DFQATT, CDR2 SNEGSKA (reference sequence). The CDR3 sequence: CSGQGLHSYEQYF. The DNA for the CDR3 is TGCAGTGGTCAGGGACTACACTCCTACGAGCAGTACTTC.

The J gene is TRBJ1-1, the V gene TRBV12-3 or TRBV12-4, with unresolved D. Trimming pared 6 bases from V and 2 bases from J, leaving 10 bases between. This CDR3 spans 13 amino acids. The CDR3 region has the DNA TGTGCCAGCAGGAACATGAGAAACACTGAAGCTTTCTTT. This sequence encodes CASRNMRNTEAFF.

The chain links TRBV24-1 to TRBJ2-1; 9 bases map to TRBD1. This CDR3 region has 16 residues. Per the germline V gene, CDR1 is KGHDR and CDR2 is SFDVKD. J lost 2 bases, V lost 3 bases, and 4 bases had no gene match. The CDR3 spells CATSDKTGGTYNEQFF. The CDR3 nucleotides read TGTGCCACCAGTGATAAGACAGGGGGTACCTACAATGAGCAGTTCTTC.

This clonotype came up a few times. This CDR3 reads CASSFDSTQYF. CDR3 in DNA: TGTGCCAGCAGCTTCGATTCTACGCAGTATTTT. The chain combines TRBV11-1 with TRBJ2-3; no clear D gene. Germline-derived CDR1 and CDR2 are SGHAT and FQDESV (reference sequence). Trimming pared 3 bases from V and 8 bases from J, leaving 6 bases between. The CDR3 totals 11 residues. The full variable domain, its missing parts supplied by reference TRBV11-1 and TRBJ2-3, is EAEVAQSPRYKITEKSQAVAFWCDPISGHATLYWYRQILGQGPELLVQFQDESVVDDSQLPKDRFSAERLKGVDSTLKIQPAELGDSAMYLCASSFDSTQYFGPGTRLTVL.

V gene TRBV18 combines with J gene TRBJ2-5; D remains unclear. The J call could be wrong; TRBJ2-7 is a better fit for the DNA end. CDR1 is KGHSH, CDR2 LQKENI, per germline. This CDR3 has 14 amino acids. CDR3 residues: CASSPPSGTYEQYF. The CDR3 nucleotides are TGTGCCAGCTCACCACCATCTGGGACCTACGAGCAGTACTTC.

The rearrangement links TRBV30 to TRBJ2-1, with D possibly being TRBD1 (6 bases). The CDR3 runs 13 residues. Germline V lookup: CDR1 GTSNPN, CDR2 SVGIG (reference sequence). V lost 8 bases, J lost 0 bases, and 11 bases lay in between. CDR3 loop: CAVRQDSYNEQFF. In DNA form, the CDR3 reads TGTGCCGTCAGACAGGACTCCTACAATGAGCAGTTCTTC.

The rearrangement uses TRBV7-2 and TRBJ2-3; 7 bases agree with TRBD2. J gave up 4 bases and V 5 bases, and 21 bases lay outside the gene matches. The CDR3 totals 19 residues. CDR1 is SGHTA and CDR2 is FQGNSA in the germline V gene. The DNA of the CDR3 is TGTGCCAGCAGCCCTTCGGTTAGCGGGCTCCTCCTTCCCTCAGATACGCAGTATTTT. Translated, it gives CASSPSVSGLLLPSDTQYF. The complete variable domain, with remaining parts taken from reference TRBV7-2 and TRBJ2-3, reads GAGVSQSPSNKVTEKGKDVELRCDPISGHTALYWYRQSLGQGLEFLIYFQGNSAPDKSGLPSDRFSAERTGGSVSTLTIQRTQQEDSAVYLCASSPSVSGLLLPSDTQYFGPGTRLTVL.

The rearrangement uses TRBV12-3 or TRBV12-4 and TRBJ2-7, with 8 bases that match TRBD2. The ends lost 2 bases at V and 4 bases at J; junction bases unmatched: 4. This CDR3 has 14 residues. This CDR3 reads CASSLYGGGYEQYF. In DNA, the CDR3 is TGTGCCAGCAGTTTATACGGGGGGGGATACGAGCAGTACTTC.

The CDR3 reads CASSHGTRTDTQYF. The CDR3 DNA reads as TGTGCCAGCAGCCACGGGACGCGCACAGATACGCAGTATTTT. The chain has TRBV7-3 and TRBJ2-3; D possibly uses TRBD1 or TRBD2 (5 bases each). Trimming left V 5 bases short and J 1 base short, with 10 bases between. Germline CDR1 SGHTA, CDR2 FQGTGA. The CDR3 is 14 residues long. The variable domain in full, with the rest retrieved from reference TRBV7-3 and TRBJ2-3, is GAGVSQTPSNKVTEKGKYVELRCDPISGHTALYWYRQSLGQGPEFLIYFQGTGAADDSGLPNDRFFAVRPEGSVSTLKIQRTERGDSAVYLCASSHGTRTDTQYFGPGTRLTVL.

This clonotype was recorded many times. The genes are TRBV7-9 and TRBJ2-7, with a possible D match to TRBD1 (6 bases). The germline V gene has CDR1 SEHNR and CDR2 FQNEAQ (reference sequence). The CDR3 has 12 residues. V shed 8 bases and J shed 2 bases, with 10 bases lying between them. CDR3 amino acids: CASRDNAYEQYF. The CDR3 bases are TGTGCCAGCCGGGACAATGCCTACGAGCAGTACTTC.

The chain is built from TRBV10-3 and TRBJ2-7; 12 positions agree with TRBD1. The CDR3 length is 18 residues. Germline CDR1 and CDR2: ENHRY and SYGVKD. The V gene end was trimmed by 11 bases and the J gene end by 3 bases; junction bases not matched to a gene: 20. Here the CDR3 reads CAVSGTGGDLLAGYEQYF. In nucleotides, the CDR3 is TGTGCCGTATCCGGGACAGGGGGCGACCTACTTGCTGGCTACGAGCAGTACTTC.

This clonotype was detected only a few times. This chain links TRBV29-1 with TRBJ1-1; perhaps TRBD1 as D (6 bases). The CDR3 sequence is 11 residues long. Deletions cut 7 bases from V and 7 bases from J, with 13 bases between. Per the germline V gene, CDR1 is SQVTM and CDR2 is ANQGSEA. For the CDR3, the DNA is TGCAGCGGAGGACAGAGTGATGAAGCTTTCTTT. It codes for CSGGQSDEAFF. Full variable domain (outside the CDR3, taken from reference TRBV29-1 and TRBJ1-1): SAVISQKPSRDICQRGTSLTIQCQVDSQVTMMFWYRQQPGQSLTLIATANQGSEATYESGFVIDKFPISRPNLTFSTLTVSNMSPEDSSIYLCSGGQSDEAFFGQGTRLTVV.

With respect to this clonotype: A read error may be the cause here, since a much bigger clone is one base away. The chain combines TRBV6-6 with TRBJ2-3; 13 bases map to TRBD2. V was pared by 5 bases and J by 3 bases, with 5 bases of the junction left unmatched. Germline V lookup: CDR1 MNHNY, CDR2 SVGAGI (reference sequence). CDR3 length: 16 residues. The chain's CDR3 is CASSHPTSGRTDTQYF. The DNA of the CDR3 is TGTGCCAGCAGTCATCCGACTAGCGGGAGGACAGATACGCAGTATTTT.

The chain couples TRBV2 to TRBJ2-3, with D uncertain. In germline, CDR1 is SNHLY, CDR2 FYNNEI. This CDR3 region has 14 residues. The V end was cut by 6 bases, the J end by 6 bases, with 16 bases between. The CDR3 coding sequence is TGTGCCAGCAGCTTGCGGCCAATGGCGGATACGCAGTATTTT. As protein: CASSLRPMADTQYF. The full variable domain, completed using reference TRBV2 and TRBJ2-3, is EPEVTQTPSHQVTQMGQEVILRCVPISNHLYFYWYRQILGQKVEFLVSFYNNEISEKSEIFDDQFSVERPDGSNFTLKIRSTKLEDSAMYFCASSLRPMADTQYFGPGTRLTVL.

The CDR3 nucleotides read TGTGCCATCAGTGATTATACTAGCGGGAGACCGGGCTACAATGAGCAGTTCTTC. Translating gives CAISDYTSGRPGYNEQFF. J is TRBJ2-1 and V is TRBV10-3; TRBD2 matches 11 bases. The CDR3 covers 18 residues. V lost 3 bases, J lost 3 bases, and 10 bases stayed unmatched. CDR1 is ENHRY and CDR2 is SYGVKD in the germline V gene.